Listed below are T cell receptor beta chains from one sample, sequenced in a study of molecular identifiers for immune sequencing clone quantification. MiXCR, applied by TCRdb to the PCR reads, yields one record per CDR3 protein. Here the sample spans tens of thousands of distinct CDR3 sequences, about 19% being singletons. The sample taken for sequencing was naive CD8+ T cells from blood, with Jurkat cell RNA spiked in. These receptors were taken from a human donor in good health. Some libraries in this study had Jurkat cell RNA spiked in. Each CDR3 is given with its conserved first and last residue. Each record gives: V gene, CDR3 length, J gene, CDR3 protein.

>TRBV20-1|14|TRBJ2-7
CSAIGYSQSDEQYF
>TRBV7-9|14|TRBJ2-7
CASNPWDRGYEQYF
>TRBV4-3|20|TRBJ2-4
CASSQNRDRITNLAKNIQYF
>TRBV28|15|TRBJ2-5
CASSFLLAAQETQYF
>TRBV15|15|TRBJ1-5
CATSRTVASNQPQHF
>TRBV2|14|TRBJ1-2
CASSEGQRNYGYTF
>TRBV9|17|TRBJ2-7
CASSPLGSSGGTYEQYF
>TRBV6-5|13|TRBJ1-1
CASIQLGETEAFF
>TRBV29-1|14|TRBJ2-7
CSVEVEGAGNEQYF
>TRBV6-5|15|TRBJ2-7
CASSYTQGEVDEQYF
>TRBV9|17|TRBJ2-3
CASSVEDQVSPTDTQYF
>TRBV7-8|15|TRBJ2-5
CASSLAGGSQETQYF
>TRBV4-3|17|TRBJ2-3
CASSQDLLAGVTDTQYF
>TRBV29-1|12|TRBJ1-1
CSVVWGSTEAFF
>TRBV7-9|14|TRBJ2-5
CASSLRTGLETQYF
>TRBV20-1|14|TRBJ2-4
CSARAYVTKNIQYF
>TRBV27|17|TRBJ2-1
CASSLFLASGPYNEQFF
>TRBV7-9|17|TRBJ2-3
CASSSAGLAGVTDTQYF
>TRBV12-3/TRBV12-4|16|TRBJ1-2
CASSRQTSPTNYGYTF
>TRBV6-5|20|TRBJ2-3
CASSTRLAGVWGNSTDTQYF
>TRBV12-3/TRBV12-4|12|TRBJ2-2
CASSLGSGELFF
>TRBV3-1|16|TRBJ2-2
CASSQDARTYTGELFF
>TRBV27|16|TRBJ1-1
CASSQGRSWMNTEAFF
>TRBV4-1|13|TRBJ2-2
CASSPSSTGELFF
>TRBV6-6|18|TRBJ2-3
CASSYYEAGTPPPNTQYF
>TRBV6-2/TRBV6-3|14|TRBJ2-7
CATGPGTASYEQYF
>TRBV7-3|15|TRBJ2-1
CASRPSGSSVHEQFF
>TRBV9|14|TRBJ2-5
CASSVGGGEETQYF